This entry features one T cell receptor (beta chain) sequence. No antigen is known for it. For TCR beta libraries, about 1.9 micrograms of genomic DNA were obtained from cryopreserved PBMCs. CDR1 SGHNT and CDR2 YYREEE come from the germline V gene (reference sequence). Trimming cost V 2 bases and J 1 base, with 8 bases left between them. The CDR3 sequence is 14 residues long. This sample stems from a study of cytotoxic CD8 clonotypes in ibrutinib-treated CLL. Regarding the study as a whole: Baseline-level clonality went beyond age-matched healthy donors and moved in step with circulating CD8+ T-cell counts.

Here immunoSEQ multiplex PCR was the method, and the copy in TCRdb shows in-frame clones only, minus some. The sample holds tens of thousands of clones, around 53% seen once. This chain uses TRBV5-4 with TRBJ2-3; D is possibly TRBD1 (6 bases). Sequences were derived from PBMCs, sampled after 12 months of ibrutinib treatment. This clonotype was sampled from a human donor with chronic lymphocytic leukemia. The chain's CDR3 is CASSFRQGTDTQYF. The CDR3 DNA reads TGTGCCAGCAGCTTTCGACAGGGCACAGATACGCAGTATTTT. Combining the CDR3 with reference TRBV5-4 and TRBJ2-3 gives the whole variable domain ETGVTQSPTHLIKTRGQQVTLRCSSQSGHNTVSWYQQALGQGPQFIFQYYREEENGRGNFPPRFSGLQFPNYSSELNVNALELDDSALYLCASSFRQGTDTQYFGPGTRLTVL.